The next 5 T cell receptor beta chains were all read from a single sample in a study of CD8+ T cells in alopecia areata (dated by TCRdb to the late 2010s). The library was made by the immunoSEQ multiplex PCR assay. RNA was extracted from all samples and reverse transcribed into cDNA, which served as template for TCR sequencing. TCRdb stores this immuneACCESS table with in-frame sequences only. Part of the clones is absent; in the studies checked, under half of the shortfall reflects unresolved V genes, and no reason is known for the rest. This sample lists approximately 210,000 clones; about 64% were detected once. 4% to 4.5% of the sample belongs to the ten largest clones. Explained via the paper, the time point label denotes: around 29 days on oral tofacitinib. The treatment or condition label of this sample denotes: oral pan-JAK inhibitor, 5-10 mg twice daily. The input for sequencing was CD4+ T cells sorted from blood, taken at week 4, from a patient treated with tofacitinib. These receptors all come from a human donor with alopecia areata.

The rearrangement links TRBV30 to TRBJ2-7; possibly TRBD1 for D (5 bases). The CDR3 totals 11 residues. In germline, CDR1 is GTSNPN, CDR2 SVGIG (reference sequence). Trimming pared 2 bases from V and 9 bases from J, leaving 11 bases between. CDR3 in amino acids: CAWSPVTGQYF. The CDR3 coding sequence is TGTGCCTGGAGTCCCGTAACAGGGCAGTACTTC. Full variable domain (remainder filled in from reference TRBV30 and TRBJ2-7): SQTIHQWPATLVQPVGSPLSLECTVEGTSNPNLYWYRQAAGRGLQLLFYSVGIGQISSEVPQNLSASRPQDRQFILSSKKLLLSDSGFYLCAWSPVTGQYFGPGTRLTVT.

V is TRBV27 and J is TRBJ2-1; D tentatively fits TRBD1 or TRBD2 (7 bases each). Trimming left V 6 bases short and J 8 bases short, with 20 bases between. Germline values: CDR1 MNHEY, CDR2 SMNVEV (reference sequence). The CDR3 length is 15 residues. CDR3 coding DNA: TGTGCCAGCAGATCGGGGAGGGGGCGTAGTGATGAGCAGTTCTTC. Amino acids: CASRSGRGRSDEQFF.

V is TRBV9 and J is TRBJ2-6, with D hard to call. The V gene lost 0 bases and the J gene lost 2 bases, with 6 bases spanning the gap. From germline, CDR1 is SGDLS and CDR2 YYNGEE. The CDR3 consists of 15 residues. In DNA form, the CDR3 reads TGTGCCAGCAGCGTAGCGGGTACTGGGGCCAACGTCCTGACTTTC. Its protein product is CASSVAGTGANVLTF.

This clone was picked up a small number of times. J is TRBJ1-5 and V is TRBV29-1, with 7 bases aligning to TRBD1. The V and J ends lost 6 bases and 6 bases, in that order; junction bases with no gene match: 8. This CDR3 has 13 residues. CDR1 and CDR2 (germline): SQVTM, ANQGSEA. The CDR3 loop reads CSVAGTAAQPQHF. CDR3 bases: TGCAGCGTGGCCGGGACAGCTGCTCAGCCCCAGCATTTT.

The chain employs TRBV5-1 and TRBJ1-1; the D is unclear. The CDR3 extends over 14 amino acids. Germline-derived CDR1 and CDR2 are SGHRS and YFSETQ. The V end was cut by 4 bases, the J end by 4 bases, with 14 bases between. CDR3 nucleotides: TGCGCCAGCAGCCGAGGCGGGGTTGGCACTGAAGCTTTCTTT. Translation gives CASSRGGVGTEAFF.